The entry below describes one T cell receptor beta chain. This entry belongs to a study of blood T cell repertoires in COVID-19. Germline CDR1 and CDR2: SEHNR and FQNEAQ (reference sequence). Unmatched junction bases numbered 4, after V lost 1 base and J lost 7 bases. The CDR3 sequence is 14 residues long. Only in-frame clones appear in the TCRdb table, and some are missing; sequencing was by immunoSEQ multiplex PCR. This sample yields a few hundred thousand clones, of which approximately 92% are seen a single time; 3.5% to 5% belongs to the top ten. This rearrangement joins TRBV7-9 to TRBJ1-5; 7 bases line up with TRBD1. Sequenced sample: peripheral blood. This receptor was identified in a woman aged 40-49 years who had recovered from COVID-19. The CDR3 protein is CASSLGDRAQPQHF. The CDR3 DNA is TGTGCCAGCAGCTTAGGAGACAGGGCCCAGCCCCAGCATTTT. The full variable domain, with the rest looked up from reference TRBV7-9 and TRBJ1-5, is DTGVSQNPRHKITKRGQNVTFRCDPISEHNRLYWYRQTLGQGPEFLTYFQNEAQLEKSRLLSDRFSAERPKGSFSTLEIQRTEQGDSAMYLCASSLGDRAQPQHFGDGTRLSIL.